The clone carrying this T cell receptor (beta chain) was counted a few times. This sample is part of a study of somatic mutations in cytotoxic T cells in rheumatoid arthritis. With 1 base clipped from V and 8 bases from J, the junction kept 6 bases outside the gene matches. CDR1 and CDR2 (germline): GTSNPN, SVGIG (reference sequence). The CDR3 spans 14 residues. The assay was immunoSEQ multiplex PCR, and TCRdb's table has in-frame clones only and misses some. The repertoire consists of 7,000 to 9,000 clones, with over 70% occurring once and the leading ten covering under 40%. This chain joins TRBV30 and TRBJ1-5, with 9 bases lining up with TRBD1. Material for sequencing was CD8+ T cells sorted from blood. This TCR derives from a woman in her 50s in good health. Written as DNA, the CDR3 is TGTGCCTGGAGTGCCCAACAGGGGGCTGAGCCCCAGCATTTT. It is translated as CAWSAQQGAEPQHF. Complete variable domain (other parts from reference TRBV30 and TRBJ1-5): SQTIHQWPATLVQPVGSPLSLECTVEGTSNPNLYWYRQAAGRGLQLLFYSVGIGQISSEVPQNLSASRPQDRQFILSSKKLLLSDSGFYLCAWSAQQGAEPQHFGDGTRLSIL.